The 23 T cell receptor beta chains listed next were all sequenced from one sample in a study of OX40 agonist ivuxolimab in advanced cancers. The repertoire was sequenced with immunoSEQ multiplex PCR; TCRdb's copy has only in-frame clones and lacks some. The sample contains tens of thousands of clones, 80% to 90% of which appear only once. The sample was CD4+ or CD8+ T cells sorted from blood, taken in a trial of the OX40 agonist ivuxolimab. The receptors stem from an adult with an advanced solid tumor such as melanoma, head and neck, liver or kidney cancer.

The chain is built from TRBV5-5 and TRBJ2-1, with 10 bases fitting TRBD1. V shed 2 bases, J shed 9 bases, and the junction held 2 bases outside the gene matches. The CDR3 loop spans 13 amino acids. Germline CDR1 is SGHKS and CDR2 is YYEKEE (reference sequence). Here the CDR3 DNA reads TGTGCCAGCAGCTTTCGGACAGGGGGTGAGCAGTTCTTC. It encodes CASSFRTGGEQFF.

As for this clone: In the same sample, other DNA sequences code for this CDR3. The rearrangement uses TRBV5-1 and TRBJ1-4; 10 bases match TRBD1. The trim removed 4 bases at V and 5 bases at J, leaving 2 bases unmatched. The CDR3 consists of 14 residues. Looked up from germline, CDR1 is SGHRS and CDR2 is YFSETQ. The chain's CDR3 is CASSPGQGNEKLFF. CDR3 sequence (DNA): TGCGCCAGCAGCCCGGGACAGGGGAATGAAAAACTGTTTTTT.

The rearrangement uses TRBV11-3 and TRBJ2-7; D is possibly TRBD1 or TRBD2 (5 bases each). Per germline, CDR1 SGHNT and CDR2 YENEEA. The CDR3 covers 13 residues. V lost 2 bases, J lost 5 bases, and 10 bases lay in between. This CDR3 reads CASSLSRDHEQYF. CDR3 nucleotide sequence: TGTGCCAGCAGCTTAAGCAGGGACCACGAGCAGTACTTC. The full variable domain, its missing parts supplied by reference TRBV11-3 and TRBJ2-7, is EAGVVQSPRYKIIEKKQPVAFWCNPISGHNTLYWYLQNLGQGPELLIRYENEEAVDDSQLPKDRFSAERLKGVDSTLKIQPAELGDSAVYLCASSLSRDHEQYFGPGTRLTVT.

The chain couples TRBV12-5 to TRBJ1-4; D is perhaps TRBD1 (5 bases). The V gene lost 6 bases and the J gene lost 0 bases, with 8 bases spanning the gap. Germline-derived CDR1 and CDR2 are LGHNT and FRNRAP. The CDR3 contains 14 residues. For the CDR3, the DNA is TGTGCTAGTGGCCGGGACGCAACTAATGAAAAACTGTTTTTT. It is translated as CASGRDATNEKLFF.

The chain has TRBV28 and TRBJ2-3; either TRBD1 or TRBD2 may supply D (5 bases each). Looked up from germline, CDR1 is MDHEN and CDR2 is SYDVKM. The CDR3 extends over 14 amino acids. Trimming took 7 bases from V and 2 from J, leaving 13 bases between them. The CDR3 DNA reads as TGTGCCAGCATGGGTGGGGGTCCCACAGATACGCAGTATTTT. Protein: CASMGGGPTDTQYF. Combining the CDR3 with reference TRBV28 and TRBJ2-3 gives the whole variable domain DVKVTQSSRYLVKRTGEKVFLECVQDMDHENMFWYRQDPGLGLRLIYFSYDVKMKEKGDIPEGYSVSREKKERFSLILESASTNQTSMYLCASMGGGPTDTQYFGPGTRLTVL.

The genes are TRBV4-2 and TRBJ1-3; 7 bases agree with TRBD1. Per the germline V gene, CDR1 is LGHNA and CDR2 is YNFKEQ. CDR3 length equals 15 residues. Trimming took 4 bases from V and 0 from J; bases not matched to a gene: 3. The CDR3 coding sequence is TGTGCCAGCAGCCGAGGGACAGACTCTGGAAACACCATATATTTT. This encodes CASSRGTDSGNTIYF.

This rearrangement joins TRBV7-6 to TRBJ2-5; D is unresolved. With the DNA end fitting TRBJ2-7 better, the J assignment may be wrong. Germline lookup yields CDR1 SGHVS and CDR2 FNYEAQ. CDR3 length equals 13 residues. This CDR3 reads CASRAASSYEQYF. The DNA for the CDR3 is TGTGCCAGCAGGGCAGCCTCCTCCTACGAGCAGTACTTC.

This clone was seen a few times. This rearrangement joins TRBV5-1 to TRBJ2-1; the match to TRBD2 covers 10 bases. J was trimmed by 8 bases and V by 2 bases; bases with no gene match: 7. This CDR3 comprises 15 residues. Germline values: CDR1 SGHRS, CDR2 YFSETQ. The CDR3 DNA follows: TGCGCCAGCAGCTTAAGCGGGAGGGAGGAGGATGAGCAGTTCTTC. Translating gives CASSLSGREEDEQFF.

J is TRBJ2-1 and V is TRBV7-9; the match to TRBD2 covers 12 bases. V lost 6 bases, J lost 1 base, and 4 bases stayed unmatched. The CDR3 extends over 16 amino acids. Germline-derived CDR1 and CDR2 are SEHNR and FQNEAQ (reference sequence). The CDR3 spells CASSGLAGGSYNEQFF. In DNA form, the CDR3 reads TGTGCCAGCAGTGGGCTAGCGGGAGGGTCCTACAATGAGCAGTTCTTC.

In this sample, this clone turned up once. The chain links TRBV7-2 to TRBJ2-7; 9 bases agree with TRBD2. The CDR3 is 15 amino acids. Trimming at V came to 5 bases and at J to 5 bases, leaving 10 bases not matched to a gene. Germline CDR1 SGHTA, CDR2 FQGNSA. The CDR3 nucleotides read TGTGCCAGCAGCCCCGAGGTAGCGGGGGTCAACGAGCAGTACTTC. Its translation: CASSPEVAGVNEQYF.

In its sample, this clone was seen a few times. J is TRBJ1-1 and V is TRBV10-3; D possibly corresponds to TRBD1 (5 bases). The CDR3 runs to 15 residues. Germline V gene sequence: CDR1 ENHRY, CDR2 SYGVKD. The V gene lost 3 bases and the J gene lost 1 base, with 12 bases spanning the gap. CDR3 bases: TGTGCCATCAGTGATGGGGCAGGCCCGAACACTGAAGCTTTCTTT. Its translation is CAISDGAGPNTEAFF.

The rearrangement uses TRBV7-6 and TRBJ1-5, with D perhaps matching TRBD1 (5 bases). Germline V gene data show CDR1 as SGHVS and CDR2 as FNYEAQ. Trimming pared 5 bases from V and 3 bases from J, leaving 14 bases between. The CDR3 is made up of 15 amino acids. In DNA, the CDR3 is TGTGCCAGCAGCCCCGGAGGGGCCGCCAATCAGCCCCAGCATTTT. Its translation is CASSPGGAANQPQHF.

The rearrangement uses TRBV18 and TRBJ2-5; possible D gene TRBD2, 5 bases. V was clipped by 3 bases and J by 5 bases, with 13 bases between them. Germline V lookup: CDR1 KGHSH, CDR2 LQKENI. CDR3 length: 14 amino acids. The CDR3 bases are TGTGCCAGCTCACCCGGGATCTCGAGCGAGACCCAGTACTTC. The encoded protein is CASSPGISSETQYF.

The genes are TRBV18 and TRBJ2-7, with D unclear. CDR3 length: 13 amino acids. Trimming took off 2 bases at V and 2 bases at J, with 7 bases between the two ends. CDR1 and CDR2 from the germline V gene are KGHSH and LQKENI. CDR3 DNA: TGTGCCAGCTCACCAGGGGAAGCCTACGAGCAGTACTTC. Protein product: CASSPGEAYEQYF.

The chain has TRBV28 and TRBJ1-2; D gene ambiguous. Germline V gene lookup returns CDR1 MDHEN and CDR2 SYDVKM. CDR3 length: 16 amino acids. Trimming shortened V by 9 bases and J by 5 bases, and 25 bases separated the two germline ends. The CDR3 coding sequence is TGTGCCAGTTCCCCGAGCCTCTCTGCGCCTAGATATGGCTACACCTTC. Translation gives CASSPSLSAPRYGYTF.

The V call is TRBV7-2, the J call TRBJ2-7; possible D gene TRBD1, 6 bases. Germline V gene data show CDR1 as SGHTA and CDR2 as FQGNSA. V was trimmed by 2 bases and J by 9 bases, leaving 14 bases between them. The CDR3 sequence is 13 residues long. CDR3 sequence (DNA): TGTGCCAGCAGCTTACTCCGACAGGTCATGCAGTACTTC. This sequence encodes CASSLLRQVMQYF.

The rearrangement uses TRBV5-1 and TRBJ1-1; 7 bases fit TRBD1. The germline gives CDR1 SGHRS, CDR2 YFSETQ. V lost 0 bases to trimming and J lost 5 bases; unmatched junction nucleotides: 4. This CDR3 comprises 14 residues. The CDR3 spells CASSLGGGQTEAFF. The DNA for the CDR3 is TGCGCCAGCAGCTTGGGAGGGGGCCAGACTGAAGCTTTCTTT.

The CDR3 is CASSPPDRTFHF. CDR3 DNA: TGTGCCAGCAGCCCGCCGGACAGGACGTTCCATTTT. The chain combines TRBV7-2 with TRBJ1-5, with 7 positions matching TRBD1. V trimming: 5 bases; J trimming: 16 bases; junction bases outside the gene matches: 11. Per germline, CDR1 SGHTA and CDR2 FQGNSA. This CDR3 comprises 12 residues.

The chain joins TRBV7-9 to TRBJ1-4, with a weak D call TRBD1 (5 bases). Germline values: CDR1 SEHNR, CDR2 FQNEAQ (reference sequence). This CDR3 contains 14 residues. The V end lost 0 bases, the J end lost 8 bases, and 10 bases lay between the germline ends. CDR3 in DNA: TGTGCCAGCAGCTTAGCGGGGCAGCGAGAAAAACTGTTTTTT. This gives the protein CASSLAGQREKLFF.

Worth noting for this clone: Other DNA sequences of this sample code for an identical CDR3. The rearrangement links TRBV5-1 to TRBJ2-5; 9 nucleotides align to TRBD1. This CDR3 is built from 15 residues. Germline-derived CDR1 and CDR2 are SGHRS and YFSETQ. V shed 0 bases and J 1 base; nucleotides not matched to a gene: 1. The CDR3 DNA reads as TGCGCCAGCAGCTTGGTGGGACAGGGCCAAGAGACCCAGTACTTC. As protein: CASSLVGQGQETQYF.

This clone was observed a single time. A junction boundary mismatches the germline segment, possibly from a read error. The gene calls are TRBV5-4 and TRBJ2-2; perhaps TRBD1 as D (5 bases). The CDR3 loop spans 15 amino acids. CDR1 and CDR2 from the germline V gene are SGHNT and YYREEE (reference sequence). The CDR3 DNA follows: TGTGCCGGCAGCTTTACCCAGGGCGGAACCGGGGAGCTGTTTTTT. This codes for CAGSFTQGGTGELFF.

V gene TRBV7-9 combines with J gene TRBJ2-7; the match to TRBD1 covers 10 bases. Per germline, CDR1 SEHNR and CDR2 FQNEAQ (reference sequence). The V and J ends lost 3 bases and 5 bases, in that order; junction bases with no gene match: 4. The CDR3 runs 14 residues. The CDR3 sequence is CASSFGQGVDEQYF. The CDR3 nucleotides are TGTGCCAGCAGCTTCGGACAGGGGGTGGACGAGCAGTACTTC.

In this sample, this clone turned up a few times. The gene calls are TRBV7-9 and TRBJ2-1; D perhaps matches TRBD1 (7 bases). V lost 4 bases and J 7 bases, leaving 14 bases between the germline ends. The CDR3 has 14 residues. Per germline, CDR1 SEHNR and CDR2 FQNEAQ (reference sequence). CDR3 coding DNA: TGTGCCAGCAGCTCGCTACAGGGGAGGAATGAGCAGTTCTTC. Its translation: CASSSLQGRNEQFF.